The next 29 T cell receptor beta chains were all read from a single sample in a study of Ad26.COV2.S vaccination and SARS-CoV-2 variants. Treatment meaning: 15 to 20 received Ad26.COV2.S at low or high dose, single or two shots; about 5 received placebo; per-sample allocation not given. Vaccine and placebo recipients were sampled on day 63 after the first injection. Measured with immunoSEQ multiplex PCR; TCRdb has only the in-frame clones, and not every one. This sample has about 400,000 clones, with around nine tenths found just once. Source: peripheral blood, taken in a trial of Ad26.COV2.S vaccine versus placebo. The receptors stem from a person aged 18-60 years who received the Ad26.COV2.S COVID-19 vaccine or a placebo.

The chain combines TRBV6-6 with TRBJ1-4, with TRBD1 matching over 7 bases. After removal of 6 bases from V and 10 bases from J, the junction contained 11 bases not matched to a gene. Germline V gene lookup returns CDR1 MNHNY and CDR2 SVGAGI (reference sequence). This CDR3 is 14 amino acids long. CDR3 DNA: TGTGCCAGCAGACCGACAGGGTCGGTGGGAAAACTGTTTTTT. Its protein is CASRPTGSVGKLFF.

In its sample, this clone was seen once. The CDR3 nucleotides are TGTGCCAGCAGGACAGGACCTGGGGAAAAACTGTTTTTT. Translated: CASRTGPGEKLFF. The rearrangement uses TRBV12-3 or TRBV12-4 and TRBJ1-4; the D gene is possibly TRBD1 (6 bases). The CDR3 has 13 residues. V was trimmed by 6 bases and J by 8 bases, leaving 13 bases between them.

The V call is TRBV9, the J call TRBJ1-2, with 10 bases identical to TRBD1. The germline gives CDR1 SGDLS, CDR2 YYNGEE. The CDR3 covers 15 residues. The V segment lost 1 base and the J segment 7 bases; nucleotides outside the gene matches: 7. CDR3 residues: CASSVRDRGLSGYTF. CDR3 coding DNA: TGTGCCAGCAGCGTAAGGGACAGGGGCCTGAGTGGCTACACCTTC.

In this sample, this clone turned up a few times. CDR3 nucleotide sequence: TGTGCCAGCTCACCACCCCCCGGGACAGGGCCCTACGAGCAGTACTTC. It is translated as CASSPPPGTGPYEQYF. This chain connects TRBV18 to TRBJ2-7; TRBD1 matches 9 bases. Germline V CDR1 and CDR2: KGHSH, LQKENI. CDR3 length: 16 amino acids. Unmatched junction bases numbered 5, after V lost 0 bases and J lost 2 bases.

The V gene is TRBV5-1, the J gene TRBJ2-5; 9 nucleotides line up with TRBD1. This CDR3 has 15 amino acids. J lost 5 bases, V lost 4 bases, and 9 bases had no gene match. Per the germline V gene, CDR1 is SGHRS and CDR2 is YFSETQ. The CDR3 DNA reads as TGCGCCAGCAGCCCGACCGGGACAGGGCTGGAGACCCAGTACTTC. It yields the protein CASSPTGTGLETQYF.

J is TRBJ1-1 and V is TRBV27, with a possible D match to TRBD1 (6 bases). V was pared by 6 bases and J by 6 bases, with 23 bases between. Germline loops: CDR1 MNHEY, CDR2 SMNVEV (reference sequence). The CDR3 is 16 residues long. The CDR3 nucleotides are TGTGCCAGCAGCCCGGCTTTAGGGGGGCCCAGGGCTGAAGCTTTCTTT. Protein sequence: CASSPALGGPRAEAFF.

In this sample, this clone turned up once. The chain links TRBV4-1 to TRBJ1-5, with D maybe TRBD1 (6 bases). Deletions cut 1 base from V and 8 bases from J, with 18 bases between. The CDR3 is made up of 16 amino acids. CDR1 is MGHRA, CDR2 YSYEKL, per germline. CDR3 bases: TGCGCCAGCAGCCAAGGGGAACAGGGTGGCAAGAAGCCCCAGCATTTT. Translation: CASSQGEQGGKKPQHF.

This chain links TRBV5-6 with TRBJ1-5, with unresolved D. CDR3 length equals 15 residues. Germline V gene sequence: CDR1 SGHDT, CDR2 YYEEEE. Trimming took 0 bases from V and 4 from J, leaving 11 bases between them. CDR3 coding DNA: TGTGCCAGCAGCTTGGGGGTGGCTGGGAATCAGCCCCAGCATTTT. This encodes CASSLGVAGNQPQHF.

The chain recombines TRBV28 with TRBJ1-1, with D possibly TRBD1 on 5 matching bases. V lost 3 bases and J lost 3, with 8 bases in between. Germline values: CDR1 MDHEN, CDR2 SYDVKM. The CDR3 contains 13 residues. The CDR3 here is CASSFGRDTEAFF. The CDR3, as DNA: TGTGCCAGCAGTTTCGGCAGGGACACTGAAGCTTTCTTT.

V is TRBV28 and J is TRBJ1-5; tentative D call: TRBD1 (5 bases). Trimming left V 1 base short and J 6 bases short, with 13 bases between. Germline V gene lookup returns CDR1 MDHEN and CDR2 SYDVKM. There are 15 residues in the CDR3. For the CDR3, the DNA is TGTGCCAGCAGTTTATTGGGGGACCCGAGTCAGCCCCAGCATTTT. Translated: CASSLLGDPSQPQHF.

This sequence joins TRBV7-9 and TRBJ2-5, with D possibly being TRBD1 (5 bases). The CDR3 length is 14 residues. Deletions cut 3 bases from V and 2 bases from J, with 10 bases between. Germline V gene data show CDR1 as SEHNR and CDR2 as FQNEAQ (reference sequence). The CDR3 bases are TGTGCCAGCAGCTTCCCGGCAGGGCAAGAGACCCAGTACTTC. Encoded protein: CASSFPAGQETQYF.

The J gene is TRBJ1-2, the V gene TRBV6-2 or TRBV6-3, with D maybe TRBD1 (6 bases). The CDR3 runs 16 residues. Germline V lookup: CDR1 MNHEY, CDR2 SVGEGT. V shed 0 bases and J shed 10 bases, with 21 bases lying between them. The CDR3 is CASSYSPSTGRDDYTF. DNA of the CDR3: TGTGCCAGCAGTTACTCTCCCTCGACAGGCAGGGACGACTACACCTTC.

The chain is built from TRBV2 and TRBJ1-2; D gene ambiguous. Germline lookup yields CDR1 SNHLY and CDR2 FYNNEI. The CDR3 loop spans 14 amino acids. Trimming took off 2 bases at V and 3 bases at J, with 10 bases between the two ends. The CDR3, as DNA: TGTGCCAGCAGTGAAAGTTTGGCACACTATGGCTACACCTTC. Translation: CASSESLAHYGYTF.

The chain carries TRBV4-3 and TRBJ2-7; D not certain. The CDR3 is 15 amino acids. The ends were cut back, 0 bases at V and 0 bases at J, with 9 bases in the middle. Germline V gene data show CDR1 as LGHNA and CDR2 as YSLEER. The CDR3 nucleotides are TGCGCCAGCAGCCAAGATTATGGGCGCTCCTACGAGCAGTACTTC. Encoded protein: CASSQDYGRSYEQYF.

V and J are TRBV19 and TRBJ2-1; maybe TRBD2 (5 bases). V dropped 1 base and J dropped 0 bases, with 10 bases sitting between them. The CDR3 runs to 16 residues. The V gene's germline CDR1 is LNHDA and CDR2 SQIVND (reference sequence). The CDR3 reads CASSIVPGSSYNEQFF. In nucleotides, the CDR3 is TGTGCCAGTAGTATAGTACCGGGAAGCTCCTACAATGAGCAGTTCTTC.

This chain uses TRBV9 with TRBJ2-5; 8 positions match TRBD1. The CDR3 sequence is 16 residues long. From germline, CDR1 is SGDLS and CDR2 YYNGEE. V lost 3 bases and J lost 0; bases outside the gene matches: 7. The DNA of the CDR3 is TGTGCCAGCAGCGGGGGCGGGGACAGGTACCAAGAGACCCAGTACTTC. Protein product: CASSGGGDRYQETQYF.

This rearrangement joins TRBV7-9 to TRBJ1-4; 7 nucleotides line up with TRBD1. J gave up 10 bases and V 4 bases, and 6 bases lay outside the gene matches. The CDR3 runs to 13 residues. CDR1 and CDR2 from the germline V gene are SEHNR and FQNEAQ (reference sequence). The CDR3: CASSSQGGGKLFF. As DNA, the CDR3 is TGTGCCAGCAGCTCACAAGGGGGCGGAAAACTGTTTTTT.

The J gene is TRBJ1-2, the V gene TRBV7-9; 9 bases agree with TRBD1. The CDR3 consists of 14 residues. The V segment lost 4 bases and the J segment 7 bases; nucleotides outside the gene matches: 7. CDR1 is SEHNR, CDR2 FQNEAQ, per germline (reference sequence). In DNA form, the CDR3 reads TGTGCCAGCAGCTCCGGACAGGGGTCTGCTGGCTACACCTTC. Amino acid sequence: CASSSGQGSAGYTF.

The CDR3 region has the DNA TGTGCCTGGACTAGCGGGTTCTCCGGGGGGGAGCTGTTTTTT. Its protein is CAWTSGFSGGELFF. The rearrangement links TRBV30 to TRBJ2-2; 8 nucleotides agree with TRBD2. The CDR3 totals 14 residues. Germline-derived CDR1 and CDR2 are GTSNPN and SVGIG (reference sequence). V shed 4 bases and J 8 bases; nucleotides not matched to a gene: 9. The full variable domain, with the rest looked up from reference TRBV30 and TRBJ2-2, is SQTIHQWPATLVQPVGSPLSLECTVEGTSNPNLYWYRQAAGRGLQLLFYSVGIGQISSEVPQNLSASRPQDRQFILSSKKLLLSDSGFYLCAWTSGFSGGELFFGEGSRLTVL.

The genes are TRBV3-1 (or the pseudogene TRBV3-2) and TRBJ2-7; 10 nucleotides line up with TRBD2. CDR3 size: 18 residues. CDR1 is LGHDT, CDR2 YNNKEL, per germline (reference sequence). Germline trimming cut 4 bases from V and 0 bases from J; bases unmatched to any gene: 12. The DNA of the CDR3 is TGTGCCAGCAGCCTCACCACCTTGACTAGCGGGTACTCCTACGAGCAGTACTTC. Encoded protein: CASSLTTLTSGYSYEQYF.

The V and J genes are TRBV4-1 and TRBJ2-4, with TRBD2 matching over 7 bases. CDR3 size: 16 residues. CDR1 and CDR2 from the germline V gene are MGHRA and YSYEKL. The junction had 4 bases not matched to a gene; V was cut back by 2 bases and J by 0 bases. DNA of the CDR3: TGCGCCAGCAGCCAACTAGCGGAGGTAGCCAAAAACATTCAGTACTTC. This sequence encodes CASSQLAEVAKNIQYF.

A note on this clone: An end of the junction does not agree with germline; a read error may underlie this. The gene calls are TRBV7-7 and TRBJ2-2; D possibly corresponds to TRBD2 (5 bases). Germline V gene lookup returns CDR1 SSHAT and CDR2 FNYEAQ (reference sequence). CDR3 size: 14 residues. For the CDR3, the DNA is TGTGCTAGCAGCTTGGACTTTCAAACCGGGGAGCTGTTTTTT. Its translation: CASSLDFQTGELFF.

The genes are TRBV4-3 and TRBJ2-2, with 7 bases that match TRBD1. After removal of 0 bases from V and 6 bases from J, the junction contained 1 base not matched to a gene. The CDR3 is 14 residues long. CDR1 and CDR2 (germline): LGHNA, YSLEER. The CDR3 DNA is TGCGCCAGCAGCCAAGATCAGGGGGCCGGGGAGCTGTTTTTT. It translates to CASSQDQGAGELFF.

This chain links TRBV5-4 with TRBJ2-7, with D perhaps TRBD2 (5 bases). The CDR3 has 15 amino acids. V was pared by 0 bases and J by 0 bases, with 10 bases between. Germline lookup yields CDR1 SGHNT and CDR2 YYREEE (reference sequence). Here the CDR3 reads CASSLEAASSYEQYF. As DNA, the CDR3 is TGTGCCAGCAGCTTGGAAGCGGCCTCCTCCTACGAGCAGTACTTC. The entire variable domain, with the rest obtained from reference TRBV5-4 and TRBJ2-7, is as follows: ETGVTQSPTHLIKTRGQQVTLRCSSQSGHNTVSWYQQALGQGPQFIFQYYREEENGRGNFPPRFSGLQFPNYSSELNVNALELDDSALYLCASSLEAASSYEQYFGPGTRLTVT.

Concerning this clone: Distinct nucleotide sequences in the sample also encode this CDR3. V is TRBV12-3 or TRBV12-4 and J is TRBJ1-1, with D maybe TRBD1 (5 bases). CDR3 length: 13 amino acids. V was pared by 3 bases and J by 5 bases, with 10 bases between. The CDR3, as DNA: TGTGCCAGCAGTTTTCAGGGAGGGACTGAAGCTTTCTTT. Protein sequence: CASSFQGGTEAFF.

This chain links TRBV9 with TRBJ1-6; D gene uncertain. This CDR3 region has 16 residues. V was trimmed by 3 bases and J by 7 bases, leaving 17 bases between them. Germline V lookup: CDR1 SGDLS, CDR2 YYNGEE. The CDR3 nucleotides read TGTGCCAGCAGCGCCAATCCCGGGTCGACGAATTCACCCCTCCACTTT. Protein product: CASSANPGSTNSPLHF.

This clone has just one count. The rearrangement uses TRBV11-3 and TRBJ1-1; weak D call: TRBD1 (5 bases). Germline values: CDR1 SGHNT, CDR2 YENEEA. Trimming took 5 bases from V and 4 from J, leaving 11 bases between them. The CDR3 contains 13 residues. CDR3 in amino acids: CASSAREATEAFF. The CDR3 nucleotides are TGTGCCAGCAGCGCCAGGGAGGCCACTGAAGCTTTCTTT.

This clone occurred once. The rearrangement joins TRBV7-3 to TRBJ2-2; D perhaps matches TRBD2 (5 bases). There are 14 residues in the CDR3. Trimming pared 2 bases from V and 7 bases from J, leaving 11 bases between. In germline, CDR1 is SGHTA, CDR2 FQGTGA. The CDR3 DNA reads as TGTGCCAGCAGCTTATATCGGGGTAGCGGGGAGCTGTTTTTT. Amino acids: CASSLYRGSGELFF.

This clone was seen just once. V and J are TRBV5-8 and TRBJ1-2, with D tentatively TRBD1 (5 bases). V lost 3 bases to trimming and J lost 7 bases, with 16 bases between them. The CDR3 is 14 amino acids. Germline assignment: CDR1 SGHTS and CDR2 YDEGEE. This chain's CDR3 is CASSYYASGTGYTF. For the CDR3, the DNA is TGTGCCAGCAGCTACTACGCTTCAGGGACTGGCTACACCTTC. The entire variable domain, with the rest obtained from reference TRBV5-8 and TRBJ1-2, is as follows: EAGVTQSPTHLIKTRGQQATLRCSPISGHTSVYWYQQALGLGLQFLLWYDEGEERNRGNFPPRFSGRQFPNYSSELNVNALELEDSALYLCASSYYASGTGYTFGSGTRLTVV.